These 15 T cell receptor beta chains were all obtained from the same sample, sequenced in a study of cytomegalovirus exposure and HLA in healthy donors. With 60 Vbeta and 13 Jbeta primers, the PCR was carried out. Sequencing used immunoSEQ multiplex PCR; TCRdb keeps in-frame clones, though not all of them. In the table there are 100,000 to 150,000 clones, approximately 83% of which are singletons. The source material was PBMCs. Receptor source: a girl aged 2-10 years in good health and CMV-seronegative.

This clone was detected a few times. Here the CDR3 DNA reads TGTGCCAGCAGTGCCGGGACTAGCGGGGTGACAGATACGCAGTATTTT. Translated, it gives CASSAGTSGVTDTQYF. The chain carries TRBV6-4 and TRBJ2-3; 13 bases match TRBD2. The CDR3 length is 16 residues. From germline, CDR1 is MRHNA and CDR2 SNTAGT. Losses at the gene ends were 4 bases for V and 3 bases for J; bases not matched to a gene: 4.

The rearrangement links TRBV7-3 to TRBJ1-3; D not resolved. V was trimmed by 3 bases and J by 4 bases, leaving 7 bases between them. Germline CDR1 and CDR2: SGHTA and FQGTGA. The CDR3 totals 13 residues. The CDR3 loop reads CASSLAMGNTIYF. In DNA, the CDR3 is TGTGCCAGCAGCTTGGCAATGGGAAACACCATATATTTT.

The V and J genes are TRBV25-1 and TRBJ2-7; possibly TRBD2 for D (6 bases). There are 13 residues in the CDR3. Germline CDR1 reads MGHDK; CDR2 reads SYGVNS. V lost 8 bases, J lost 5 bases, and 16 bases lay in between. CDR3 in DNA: TGTGCCAGCGCCGGAACGGGGGTGGACGAGCAGTACTTC. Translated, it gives CASAGTGVDEQYF.

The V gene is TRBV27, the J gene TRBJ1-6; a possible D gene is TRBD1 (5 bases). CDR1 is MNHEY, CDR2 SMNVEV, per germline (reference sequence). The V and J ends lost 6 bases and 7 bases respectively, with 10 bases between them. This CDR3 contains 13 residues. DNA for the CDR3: TGTGCCAGCAGCTTGACAGAGAATTCACCCCTCCACTTT. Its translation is CASSLTENSPLHF.

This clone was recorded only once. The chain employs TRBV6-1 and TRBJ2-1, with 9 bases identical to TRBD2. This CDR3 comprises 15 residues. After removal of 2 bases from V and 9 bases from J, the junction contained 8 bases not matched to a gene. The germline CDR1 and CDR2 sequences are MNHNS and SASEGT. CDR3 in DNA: TGTGCCAGCAGTGAATTGGCGGGGGGGCTCGGTGAGCAGTTCTTC. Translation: CASSELAGGLGEQFF.

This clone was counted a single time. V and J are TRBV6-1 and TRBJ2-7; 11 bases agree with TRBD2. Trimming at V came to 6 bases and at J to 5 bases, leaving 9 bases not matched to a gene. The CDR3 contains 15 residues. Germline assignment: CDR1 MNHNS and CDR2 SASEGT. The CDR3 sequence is CASSQSTSGSDEQYF. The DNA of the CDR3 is TGTGCCAGCAGCCAAAGCACTAGCGGGAGCGACGAGCAGTACTTC.

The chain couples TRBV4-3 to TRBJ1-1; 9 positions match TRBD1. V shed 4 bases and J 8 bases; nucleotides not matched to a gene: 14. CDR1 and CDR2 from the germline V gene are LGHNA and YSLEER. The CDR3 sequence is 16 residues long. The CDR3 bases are TGCGCCAGCAGCCCTGGGGACAGGGCCGGACCGACAGAAGCTTTCTTT. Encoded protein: CASSPGDRAGPTEAFF.

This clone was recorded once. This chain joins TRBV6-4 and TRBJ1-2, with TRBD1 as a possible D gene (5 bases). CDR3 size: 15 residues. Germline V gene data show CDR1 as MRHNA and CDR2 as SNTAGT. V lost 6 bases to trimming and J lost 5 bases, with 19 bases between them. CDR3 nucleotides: TGTGCCAGCAGCCCCTCTCCGGGGGAAGCATATGGCTACACCTTC. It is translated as CASSPSPGEAYGYTF.

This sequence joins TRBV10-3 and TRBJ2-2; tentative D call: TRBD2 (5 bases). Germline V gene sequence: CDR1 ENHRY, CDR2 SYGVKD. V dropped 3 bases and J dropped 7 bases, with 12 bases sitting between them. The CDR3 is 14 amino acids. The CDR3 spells CAISEPSLSGELFF. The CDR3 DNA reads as TGTGCCATCAGTGAACCTAGCCTGAGCGGGGAGCTGTTTTTT.

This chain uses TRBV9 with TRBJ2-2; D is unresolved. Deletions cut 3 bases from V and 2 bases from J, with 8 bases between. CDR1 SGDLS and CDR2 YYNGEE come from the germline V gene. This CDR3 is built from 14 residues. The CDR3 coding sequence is TGTGCCAGCAGCGCCCGAGCCAACACCGGGGAGCTGTTTTTT. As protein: CASSARANTGELFF.

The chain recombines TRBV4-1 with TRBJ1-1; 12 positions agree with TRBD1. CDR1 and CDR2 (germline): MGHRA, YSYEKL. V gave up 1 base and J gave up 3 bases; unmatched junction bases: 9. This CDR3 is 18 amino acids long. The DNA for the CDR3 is TGCGCCAGCAGCCAAGGAACCGGGACAGGGGGCTTTCACACTGAAGCTTTCTTT. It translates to CASSQGTGTGGFHTEAFF.

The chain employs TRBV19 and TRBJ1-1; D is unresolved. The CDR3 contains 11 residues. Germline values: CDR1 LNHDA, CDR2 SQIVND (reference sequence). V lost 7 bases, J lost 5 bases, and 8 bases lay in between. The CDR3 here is CASKEGTEAFF. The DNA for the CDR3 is TGTGCCAGTAAAGAGGGAACTGAAGCTTTCTTT.

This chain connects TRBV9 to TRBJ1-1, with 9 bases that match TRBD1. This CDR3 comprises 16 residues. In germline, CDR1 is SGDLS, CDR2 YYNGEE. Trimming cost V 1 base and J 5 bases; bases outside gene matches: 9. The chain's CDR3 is CASSVLDRGTRTEAFF. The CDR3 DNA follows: TGTGCCAGCAGCGTACTGGACAGGGGCACCCGAACTGAAGCTTTCTTT.

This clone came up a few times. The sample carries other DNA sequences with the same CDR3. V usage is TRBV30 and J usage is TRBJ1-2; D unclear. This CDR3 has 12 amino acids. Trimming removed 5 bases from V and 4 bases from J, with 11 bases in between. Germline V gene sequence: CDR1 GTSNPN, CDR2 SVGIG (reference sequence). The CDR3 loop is CAWSPTGYGYTF. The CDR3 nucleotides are TGTGCCTGGTCCCCCACGGGCTATGGCTACACCTTC.

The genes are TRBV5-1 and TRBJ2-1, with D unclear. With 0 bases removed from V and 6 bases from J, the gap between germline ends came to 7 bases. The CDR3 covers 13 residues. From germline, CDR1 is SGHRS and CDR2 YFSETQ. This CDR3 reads CASSLAGINEQFF. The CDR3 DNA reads TGCGCCAGCAGCTTGGCAGGTATCAATGAGCAGTTCTTC.